This TCR beta chain is from a study of blood T cell repertoires in COVID-19. The CDR3 has 14 amino acids. CDR1 is MNHNS and CDR2 is SASEGT in the germline V gene. Trimming cost V 0 bases and J 4 bases, with 9 bases left between them. Data came from immunoSEQ multiplex PCR; TCRdb stores just in-frame clones and leaves some out. The table includes approximately 99,000 clones, 84% detected once. The sequenced material came from peripheral blood. The V and J genes are TRBV6-1 and TRBJ1-1, with D unresolved. The TCR originated in a man between 65 and 85 years old with active or convalescent COVID-19. CDR3 sequence reads: CASSEATSITEAFF. DNA for the CDR3: TGTGCCAGCAGTGAAGCAACGAGTATCACTGAAGCTTTCTTT.